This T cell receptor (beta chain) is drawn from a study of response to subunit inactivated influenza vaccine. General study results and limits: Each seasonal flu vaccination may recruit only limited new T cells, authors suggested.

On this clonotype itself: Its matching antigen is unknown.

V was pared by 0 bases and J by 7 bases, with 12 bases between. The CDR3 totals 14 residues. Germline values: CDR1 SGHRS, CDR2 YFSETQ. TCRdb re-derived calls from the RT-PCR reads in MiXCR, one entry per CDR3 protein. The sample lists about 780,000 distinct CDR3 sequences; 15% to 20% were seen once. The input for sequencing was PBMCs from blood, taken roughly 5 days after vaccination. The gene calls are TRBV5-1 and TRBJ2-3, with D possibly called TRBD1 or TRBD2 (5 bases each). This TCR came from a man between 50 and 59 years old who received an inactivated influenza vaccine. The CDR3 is CASSLEGPQNTQYF. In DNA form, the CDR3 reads TGCGCCAGCAGCTTGGAGGGACCTCAGAATACGCAGTATTTT.